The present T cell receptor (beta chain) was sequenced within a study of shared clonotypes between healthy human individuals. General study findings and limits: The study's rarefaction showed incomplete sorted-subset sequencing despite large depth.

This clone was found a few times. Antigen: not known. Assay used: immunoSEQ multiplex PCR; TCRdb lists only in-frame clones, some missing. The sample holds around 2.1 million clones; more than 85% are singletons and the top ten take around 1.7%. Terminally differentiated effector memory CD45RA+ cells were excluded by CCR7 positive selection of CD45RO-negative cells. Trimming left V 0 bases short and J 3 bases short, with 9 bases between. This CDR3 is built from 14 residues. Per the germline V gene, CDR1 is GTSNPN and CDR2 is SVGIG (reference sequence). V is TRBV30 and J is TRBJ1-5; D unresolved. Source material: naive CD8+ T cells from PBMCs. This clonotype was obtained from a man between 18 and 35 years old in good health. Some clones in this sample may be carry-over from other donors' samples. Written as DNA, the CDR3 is TGTGCCTGGAGTGTGAAGGGCTACAATCAGCCCCAGCATTTT. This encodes CAWSVKGYNQPQHF.